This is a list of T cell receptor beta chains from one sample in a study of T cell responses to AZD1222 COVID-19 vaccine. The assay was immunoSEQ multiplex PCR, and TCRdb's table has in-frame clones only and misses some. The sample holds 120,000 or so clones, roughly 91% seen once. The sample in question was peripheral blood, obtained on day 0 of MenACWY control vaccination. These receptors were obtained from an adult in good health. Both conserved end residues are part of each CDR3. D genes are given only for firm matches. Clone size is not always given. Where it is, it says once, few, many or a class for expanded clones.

CDR3 DNA: TGTGCCAGCAGTGAAATTAGCGGGATATCCCACAACAATGAGCAGTTCTTC
CDR3 protein: CASSEISGISHNNEQFF
clone size: NA
D gene: TRBD2
V gene: TRBV6-1
J gene: TRBJ2-1
CDR3 length: 17

CDR3 DNA: TGTGCCAGCAGTGGGGCCGGGGGTCAGCCCCAGCATTTT
CDR3 protein: CASSGAGGQPQHF
clone size: NA
D gene: NA
V gene: TRBV25-1
J gene: TRBJ1-5
CDR3 length: 13

CDR3 DNA: TGTGCCAGCACCACGGTCCCGGGGGAAAAACTGTTTTTT
CDR3 protein: CASTTVPGEKLFF
clone size: once
D gene: NA
V gene: TRBV2
J gene: TRBJ1-4
CDR3 length: 13

CDR3 DNA: TGTGCCAGCAGCTTACGACTAGCGGGGGGGTCCCAAGAGACCCAGTACTTC
CDR3 protein: CASSLRLAGGSQETQYF
clone size: NA
D gene: TRBD2
V gene: TRBV13
J gene: TRBJ2-5
CDR3 length: 17

CDR3 DNA: TGTGCCACCAGCTCGGGACAGGGTCTCAGTGGCTACACCTTC
CDR3 protein: CATSSGQGLSGYTF
clone size: NA
D gene: TRBD1
V gene: TRBV24-1
J gene: TRBJ1-2
CDR3 length: 14

CDR3 DNA: TGTGCCAGCAGCTTCCCCAGGACAGAGCCTGGAAACACCATATATTTT
CDR3 protein: CASSFPRTEPGNTIYF
clone size: NA
D gene: NA
V gene: TRBV7-9
J gene: TRBJ1-3
CDR3 length: 16

CDR3 DNA: TGTGCCAGCAGTCCGACGGTGCTGGGGGCCAACGTCCTGACTTTC
CDR3 protein: CASSPTVLGANVLTF
clone size: NA
D gene: NA
V gene: TRBV27
J gene: TRBJ2-6
CDR3 length: 15

CDR3 DNA: TGTGCCAGCAGCTTAAGTAGCTACAATGAGCAGTTCTTC
CDR3 protein: CASSLSSYNEQFF
clone size: NA
D gene: NA
V gene: TRBV7-3
J gene: TRBJ2-1
CDR3 length: 13

CDR3 DNA: TGTGCCAGCAGTTTAGAGGGTAGCGGAACAGATACGCAGTATTTT
CDR3 protein: CASSLEGSGTDTQYF
clone size: NA
D gene: NA
V gene: TRBV28
J gene: TRBJ2-3
CDR3 length: 15

CDR3 DNA: TGCGCCAGCAGCTTGTCCGGGCCATCCGGCACTGAAGCTTTCTTT
CDR3 protein: CASSLSGPSGTEAFF
clone size: NA
D gene: NA
V gene: TRBV5-1
J gene: TRBJ1-1
CDR3 length: 15

CDR3 DNA: TGCAGCGTTGAAGAATGGGGGGCTGAAGCTTTCTTT
CDR3 protein: CSVEEWGAEAFF
clone size: NA
D gene: NA
V gene: TRBV29-1
J gene: TRBJ1-1
CDR3 length: 12

CDR3 DNA: TGTGCCAGCAGCTTAATGGGGGCACTATCTGGCTACACCTTC
CDR3 protein: CASSLMGALSGYTF
clone size: NA
D gene: NA
V gene: TRBV7-9
J gene: TRBJ1-2
CDR3 length: 14

CDR3 DNA: TGTGCCAGCAGTTTCGACAGGGGGCTCCAGCCCCAGCATTTT
CDR3 protein: CASSFDRGLQPQHF
clone size: NA
D gene: TRBD1
V gene: TRBV27
J gene: TRBJ1-5
CDR3 length: 14

CDR3 DNA: TGTGCCAGCAGCCAAACGACTAGGCAAACCTACGAGCAGTACTTC
CDR3 protein: CASSQTTRQTYEQYF
clone size: NA
D gene: NA
V gene: TRBV3-1/TRBV3-2
J gene: TRBJ2-7
CDR3 length: 15

CDR3 DNA: TGCGCCAGCAGTGAGTTGACTAGCGGGGCCGTATATACGCAGTATTTT
CDR3 protein: CASSELTSGAVYTQYF
clone size: NA
D gene: TRBD2
V gene: TRBV10-1
J gene: TRBJ2-3
CDR3 length: 16

CDR3 DNA: TGCGCCAGCAGCCAAGCTGGACAGAGATATGGCTACACCTTC
CDR3 protein: CASSQAGQRYGYTF
clone size: NA
D gene: NA
V gene: TRBV4-1
J gene: TRBJ1-2
CDR3 length: 14

CDR3 DNA: TGTGCCACCAGCAGGGAGTTTTTACATGAAAAACTGTTTTTT
CDR3 protein: CATSREFLHEKLFF
clone size: NA
D gene: NA
V gene: TRBV15
J gene: TRBJ1-4
CDR3 length: 14

CDR3 DNA: TGCGCCAGCAGCTTGACCTCTTTAACAGGGAACACTGAAGCTTTCTTT
CDR3 protein: CASSLTSLTGNTEAFF
clone size: NA
D gene: NA
V gene: TRBV5-1
J gene: TRBJ1-1
CDR3 length: 16

CDR3 DNA: TGTGCCACCAGTGTTCCAGCAACGGGTACAGATACGCAGTATTTT
CDR3 protein: CATSVPATGTDTQYF
clone size: NA
D gene: NA
V gene: TRBV24-1
J gene: TRBJ2-3
CDR3 length: 15

CDR3 DNA: TGTGCCAGCAGCTTAACCACGGGGGGGCTGTTTTTT
CDR3 protein: CASSLTTGGLFF
clone size: NA
D gene: NA
V gene: TRBV5-6
J gene: TRBJ1-4
CDR3 length: 12

CDR3 DNA: TGTGCCAGCAGTCCCCGCGTCGGGACAGGCAATCAGCCCCAGCATTTT
CDR3 protein: CASSPRVGTGNQPQHF
clone size: NA
D gene: TRBD1
V gene: TRBV28
J gene: TRBJ1-5
CDR3 length: 16

CDR3 DNA: TGTGCCAGCAGCCCTACTAGCGGGACGTACAATGAGCAGTTCTTC
CDR3 protein: CASSPTSGTYNEQFF
clone size: NA
D gene: TRBD2
V gene: TRBV7-3
J gene: TRBJ2-1
CDR3 length: 15

CDR3 DNA: TGTGCCAGCAGTGAACAGGGCCCATCTAATTCACCCCTCCACTTT
CDR3 protein: CASSEQGPSNSPLHF
clone size: NA
D gene: NA
V gene: TRBV6-1
J gene: TRBJ1-6
CDR3 length: 15

CDR3 DNA: TGTGCCAGCAGCTTAGGGGACAGGAGCTACGAGCAGTACTTC
CDR3 protein: CASSLGDRSYEQYF
clone size: NA
D gene: TRBD1
V gene: TRBV5-6
J gene: TRBJ2-7
CDR3 length: 14

CDR3 DNA: TGTGCCAGCAGTCCTGCTAGTGGGACAGTGATTCATGGCTACACCTTC
CDR3 protein: CASSPASGTVIHGYTF
clone size: NA
D gene: TRBD1
V gene: TRBV28
J gene: TRBJ1-2
CDR3 length: 16

CDR3 DNA: TGCGCCAGCAGTGCGGACAGACCTCCCTATGGCTACACCTTC
CDR3 protein: CASSADRPPYGYTF
clone size: NA
D gene: NA
V gene: TRBV10-1
J gene: TRBJ1-2
CDR3 length: 14

CDR3 DNA: TGTGCCAGCAGCTTATCTCAAATTCTCTACAATGAGCAGTTCTTC
CDR3 protein: CASSLSQILYNEQFF
clone size: NA
D gene: NA
V gene: TRBV5-6
J gene: TRBJ2-1
CDR3 length: 15

CDR3 DNA: TGTGCCAGCAGTTTATCGACAGGGCACACAGATACGCAGTATTTT
CDR3 protein: CASSLSTGHTDTQYF
clone size: NA
D gene: TRBD1
V gene: TRBV27
J gene: TRBJ2-3
CDR3 length: 15

CDR3 DNA: TGTGCCAGCAGCTTAGCATTGGCGGGGGAGGAGGTCGTGAACACTGAAGCTTTCTTT
CDR3 protein: CASSLALAGEEVVNTEAFF
clone size: few
D gene: NA
V gene: TRBV7-2
J gene: TRBJ1-1
CDR3 length: 19

CDR3 DNA: TGTGCCAGCTCACCATACGCAGACGAGCAGTACTTC
CDR3 protein: CASSPYADEQYF
clone size: NA
D gene: NA
V gene: TRBV18
J gene: TRBJ2-7
CDR3 length: 12

CDR3 DNA: TGTGCCAGCAGCTTTCCCCAGGGTGGTAACACTGAAGCTTTCTTT
CDR3 protein: CASSFPQGGNTEAFF
clone size: NA
D gene: NA
V gene: TRBV11-2
J gene: TRBJ1-1
CDR3 length: 15

CDR3 DNA: TGTGCCAGCAGTTTAGGCGTGGGGACAGGGGGTCAGCCCCAGCATTTT
CDR3 protein: CASSLGVGTGGQPQHF
clone size: NA
D gene: TRBD1
V gene: TRBV28
J gene: TRBJ1-5
CDR3 length: 16

CDR3 DNA: TGTGCCAGTAGTACCGGTAACACTGAAGCTTTCTTT
CDR3 protein: CASSTGNTEAFF
clone size: NA
D gene: NA
V gene: TRBV19
J gene: TRBJ1-1
CDR3 length: 12

CDR3 DNA: TGTGCCACCAGCATCGGGACAGACGGTAACACTGAAGCTTTCTTT
CDR3 protein: CATSIGTDGNTEAFF
clone size: NA
D gene: TRBD1
V gene: TRBV15
J gene: TRBJ1-1
CDR3 length: 15

CDR3 DNA: TGTGCCAGTAGCCCCGTAACGGGGGCTTGGGAAAAACTGTTTTTT
CDR3 protein: CASSPVTGAWEKLFF
clone size: NA
D gene: NA
V gene: TRBV19
J gene: TRBJ1-4
CDR3 length: 15

CDR3 DNA: TGTGCCATCAGTGTGGACCATCTGGCCAGTCTCGATAATTCACCCCTCCACTTT
CDR3 protein: CAISVDHLASLDNSPLHF
clone size: NA
D gene: NA
V gene: TRBV10-3
J gene: TRBJ1-6
CDR3 length: 18

CDR3 DNA: TGTGCCAGCAGCGCTAGCGGGGGGGCGGAAGAGACCCAGTACTTC
CDR3 protein: CASSASGGAEETQYF
clone size: NA
D gene: TRBD2
V gene: TRBV9
J gene: TRBJ2-5
CDR3 length: 15

CDR3 DNA: TGTGTCAGCAGCTTAGGGGGTGGACAGCCCCAGCATTTT
CDR3 protein: CVSSLGGGQPQHF
clone size: NA
D gene: NA
V gene: TRBV5-4
J gene: TRBJ1-5
CDR3 length: 13